Listed below are T cell receptor beta chains from one sample, sequenced in a study of identical twins. One entry per CDR3 protein, called by TCRdb with MiXCR from the 5' RACE reads. The sample has 250,000 or so distinct CDR3 sequences, approximately 6.8% seen once. These data were also reused for a study on yellow fever vaccine responses in identical twins.

Sequencing used CD8+ T cells sorted from blood. These receptors all come from a woman between 18 and 30 years old in good health. Both conserved end residues are part of each CDR3. The D gene is left open where the match is weak. A clone size is listed for some rows: how often the clone was seen (once, few, many), or a class if it is expanded.

clone_size,v_call,d_call,j_call,cdr3_nt,cdr3_aa
NA,TRBV2,NA,TRBJ2-7,TGTGCCAGCAGTGGGGATTACGAGCAGTACTTC,CASSGDYEQYF
many,TRBV10-1,TRBD1,TRBJ2-3,TGCGCCAGCACGACAGGGGGCTTAGATACGCAGTATTTT,CASTTGGLDTQYF
once,TRBV27,TRBD2,TRBJ2-1,TGTGCCAGCAGTCAGCTGACTAGCGGGGGGGCCCAGGTCAATGAGCAGTTCTTC,CASSQLTSGGAQVNEQFF
many,TRBV4-1,NA,TRBJ2-1,TGCGCCAGCAGCCAAGCGAGGGTTAGGGACCGAATGCTGTTCTTC,CASSQARVRDRMLFF
few,TRBV27,TRBD2,TRBJ2-3,TGTGCCAGCAGTTTATCCGGTCGGGAGGTAGATACGCAGTATTTT,CASSLSGREVDTQYF
many,TRBV4-1,NA,TRBJ2-2,TGCGCCAGCAGCCAAGACAGCACCGGGGAGCTGTTTTTT,CASSQDSTGELFF
many,TRBV6-4,TRBD2,TRBJ2-3,TGTGCCAGCAGTGACGCGGCTAGCGGGGGAGATCTGGATACGCAGTATTTT,CASSDAASGGDLDTQYF
few,TRBV6-5,TRBD2,TRBJ2-7,TGTGCCAGCAGTTACGGGGCGGGAGTCTATGAGCAGTACTTC,CASSYGAGVYEQYF
NA,TRBV12-3/TRBV12-4,NA,TRBJ1-1,TGTGCCAGCAGTTTATTTTCGGCCAGTGAAGCTTTCTTT,CASSLFSASEAFF
many,TRBV3-1,NA,TRBJ2-3,TGTGCCAGCAGCCAACTTCAGGGGTACATCAGCACAGATACGCAGTATTTT,CASSQLQGYISTDTQYF
few,TRBV6-1,TRBD2,TRBJ2-5,TGTGCCAGCGGACTAGCGGGAGTACAAGAGACCCAGTACTTC,CASGLAGVQETQYF
many,TRBV4-1,NA,TRBJ1-5,TGCGCCAGCAGCCAAGAAGGGATGGGAAATCAGCCCCAGCATTTT,CASSQEGMGNQPQHF
many,TRBV7-8,NA,TRBJ2-5,TGTGCCAGCAGCCGGCGAGAGACCCAGTACTTC,CASSRRETQYF
NA,TRBV3-1,NA,TRBJ2-3,TGTGCCAGCAGCCAAATGAGCGGGTCCACCACAGATACGCAGTATTTT,CASSQMSGSTTDTQYF
NA,TRBV11-3,NA,TRBJ2-1,TGTGCCAGCTCCAAAGTGGCGGATTACAATGAGCAGTTCTTC,CASSKVADYNEQFF
NA,TRBV24-1,NA,TRBJ1-5,TGTGCCACCAGTGATTTGGGTCAGCCCCAGCATTTT,CATSDLGQPQHF
few,TRBV7-9,NA,TRBJ1-2,TGTGCCAGCAGCGCCCTTGGGTCTCAAGTCCTCTATGGCTACACCTTC,CASSALGSQVLYGYTF
few,TRBV29-1,NA,TRBJ1-1,TGCAGCGTTGACCAGCGTGACACTGAAGCTTTCTTT,CSVDQRDTEAFF
many,TRBV10-3,NA,TRBJ2-5,TGTGCCATCAGTGAGTCGGAATGGGAGACCCAGTACTTC,CAISESEWETQYF
many,TRBV5-1,NA,TRBJ1-5,TGCGCCAGCAGCTTGGGCAAAGGTGGATATAGCAATCAGCCCCAGCATTTT,CASSLGKGGYSNQPQHF
few,TRBV14,TRBD2,TRBJ2-7,TGTGCCAGCAGTCCTAAATGGGGACTAGCGGATACCCCCTACGGCGAGCAGTACTTC,CASSPKWGLADTPYGEQYF
medium-sized,TRBV11-3,TRBD2,TRBJ2-1,TGTGCCAGCAGCTTAGTCGGGCTAGCGGGCCGCCGGGCCAATGAGCAGTTCTTC,CASSLVGLAGRRANEQFF
NA,TRBV20-1,NA,TRBJ1-3,TGCAGTGCTAGAGATCCCCACAGGGTCTCTGGAAACACCATATATTTT,CSARDPHRVSGNTIYF
few,TRBV14,NA,TRBJ1-4,TGTGCCAGCAGCCAAGCAGTTTGGGAAAAACTGTTTTTT,CASSQAVWEKLFF
NA,TRBV4-2,TRBD2,TRBJ2-7,TGTGCCAGCAGCCAAGAGGGTAGCGGGAGTTACGAGCAGTACTTC,CASSQEGSGSYEQYF
NA,TRBV4-3,TRBD2,TRBJ2-3,TGCGCCAGCAGCCATTGGGGGACTAGCGGGAAACTACCCCGTTCTTCTAGCACAGATACGCAGTATTTT,CASSHWGTSGKLPRSSSTDTQYF
many,TRBV5-1,TRBD1,TRBJ2-7,TGCGCCAGCAGCTTCGACAGGGTGGAGGAGCAGTACTTC,CASSFDRVEEQYF
many,TRBV28,TRBD2,TRBJ2-7,TGTGCCAGCAGTTTTCAACTAGCGGGGCCTGACGAGCAGTACTTC,CASSFQLAGPDEQYF
NA,TRBV12-3/TRBV12-4,TRBD2,TRBJ2-7,TGTGCCAGCAGTTTAAGTCTAGCGGGAGGGCCTTACGAGCAGTACTTC,CASSLSLAGGPYEQYF
few,TRBV13,TRBD1,TRBJ1-1,TGTGCCAGCAGCCCTCCCGGACAGGGGGACACTGAAGCTTTCTTT,CASSPPGQGDTEAFF
many,TRBV12-3/TRBV12-4,NA,TRBJ2-3,TGTGCCAGCAGCTCCTTCGGGGCAGGAGATACGCAGTATTTT,CASSSFGAGDTQYF
once,TRBV7-9,NA,TRBJ1-3,TGTGCCAGCAGCGCCCCAGGGAATGGAAACACCATATATTTT,CASSAPGNGNTIYF
many,TRBV2,NA,TRBJ2-3,TGTGCCAGCACCACGAAAACAGATACGCAGTATTTT,CASTTKTDTQYF
NA,TRBV7-8,NA,TRBJ1-1,TGTGCCAGCAGCTTAGCGGGGGAGAGCACTGAAGCTTTCTTT,CASSLAGESTEAFF
NA,TRBV5-5,TRBD2,TRBJ2-5,TGTGCCAGCAGCTTGAGGGCTAGCGGGAGAAATAGAGAGACCCAGTACTTC,CASSLRASGRNRETQYF
NA,TRBV5-1,TRBD2,TRBJ2-3,TGCGCCAGCAGCTTGTTGACTAGCGGGAGAACAGATACGCAGTATTTT,CASSLLTSGRTDTQYF
many,TRBV5-5,TRBD1,TRBJ1-2,TGTGCCAGCAGCGAGCGGACAGGGGGCGATAACTATGGCTACACCTTC,CASSERTGGDNYGYTF
many,TRBV4-1,NA,TRBJ2-5,TGCGCCAGCAGCCAAGCCCGCCTCCTCTACCAAGAGACCCAGTACTTC,CASSQARLLYQETQYF
few,TRBV19,NA,TRBJ2-7,TGTGCCAGTAGTATGGATCGGGAGCTAGCGGAGCAGTACTTC,CASSMDRELAEQYF
NA,TRBV28,NA,TRBJ2-5,TGTGCCAGCAGTCCGCGAAGTAGCCGGGGGACCCAGTACTTC,CASSPRSSRGTQYF